This T cell receptor beta chain stems from a study of shared clonotypes between healthy human individuals. Trimming took 6 bases from V and 1 from J, leaving 16 bases between them. Germline V lookup: CDR1 SQVTM, CDR2 ANQGSEA. CDR3 size: 14 residues. Using immunoSEQ multiplex PCR, the repertoire was profiled, and TCRdb retains in-frame clones only, with some absent. The sample lists 1,400,000 or so clones; roughly 98.5% were seen once. The source material was naive CD4+ T cells sorted from blood. Described subset: CD45RA+ positively selected. The V and J genes are TRBV29-1 and TRBJ2-7; D is undetermined. The clonotype originates from a man aged 25 to 40 in good health. The CDR3 DNA is TGCAGCGTGGGTACACGATTCACTTCCTACGAGCAGTACTTC. Translating it yields CSVGTRFTSYEQYF.